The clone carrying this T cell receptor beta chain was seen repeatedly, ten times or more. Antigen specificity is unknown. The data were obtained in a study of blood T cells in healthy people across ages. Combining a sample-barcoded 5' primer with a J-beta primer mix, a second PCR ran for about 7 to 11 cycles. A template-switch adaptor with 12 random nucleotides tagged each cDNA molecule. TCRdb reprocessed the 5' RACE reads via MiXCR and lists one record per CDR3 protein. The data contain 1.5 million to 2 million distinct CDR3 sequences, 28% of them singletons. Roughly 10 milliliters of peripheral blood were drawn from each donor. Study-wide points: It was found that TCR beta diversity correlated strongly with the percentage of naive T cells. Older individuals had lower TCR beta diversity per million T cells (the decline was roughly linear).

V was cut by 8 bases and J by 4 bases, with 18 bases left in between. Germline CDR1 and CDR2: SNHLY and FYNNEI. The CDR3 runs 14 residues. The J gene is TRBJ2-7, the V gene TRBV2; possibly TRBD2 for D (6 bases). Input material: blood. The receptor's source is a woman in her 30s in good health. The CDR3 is CASRKTREDYEQYF. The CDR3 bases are TGTGCCAGCCGCAAAACCAGGGAGGATTACGAGCAGTACTTC.